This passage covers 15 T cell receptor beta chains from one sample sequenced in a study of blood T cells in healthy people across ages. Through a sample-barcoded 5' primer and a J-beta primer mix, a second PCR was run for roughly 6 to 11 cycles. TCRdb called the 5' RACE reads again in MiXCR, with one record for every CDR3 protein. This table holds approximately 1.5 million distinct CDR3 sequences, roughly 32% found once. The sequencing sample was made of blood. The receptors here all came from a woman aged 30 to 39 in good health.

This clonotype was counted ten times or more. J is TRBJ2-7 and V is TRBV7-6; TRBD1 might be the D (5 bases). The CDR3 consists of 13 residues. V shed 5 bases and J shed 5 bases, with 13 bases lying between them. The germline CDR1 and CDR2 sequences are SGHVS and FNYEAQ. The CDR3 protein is CASSIGRANEQYF. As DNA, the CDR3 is TGTGCCAGCAGCATAGGCAGGGCGAACGAGCAGTACTTC.

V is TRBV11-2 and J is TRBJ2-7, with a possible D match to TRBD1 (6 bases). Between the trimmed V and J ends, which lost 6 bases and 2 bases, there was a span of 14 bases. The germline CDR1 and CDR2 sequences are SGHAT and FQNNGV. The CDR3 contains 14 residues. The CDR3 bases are TGTGCCAGCAGACGAGACAGGAATGCCTACGAGCAGTACTTC. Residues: CASRRDRNAYEQYF.

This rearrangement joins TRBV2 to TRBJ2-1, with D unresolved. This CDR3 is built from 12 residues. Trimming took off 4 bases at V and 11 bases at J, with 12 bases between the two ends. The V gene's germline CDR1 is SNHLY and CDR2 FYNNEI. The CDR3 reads CASSAGAWKQFF. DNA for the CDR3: TGTGCCAGCAGTGCAGGTGCGTGGAAGCAGTTCTTC.

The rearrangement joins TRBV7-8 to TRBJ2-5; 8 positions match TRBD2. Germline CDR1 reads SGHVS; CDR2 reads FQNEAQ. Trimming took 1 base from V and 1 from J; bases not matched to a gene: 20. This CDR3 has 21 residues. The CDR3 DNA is TGTGCCAGCAGCTTAGATACCCTTAGCGGGACCCTTGGGCAGCTCCAAGAGACCCAGTACTTC. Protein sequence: CASSLDTLSGTLGQLQETQYF.

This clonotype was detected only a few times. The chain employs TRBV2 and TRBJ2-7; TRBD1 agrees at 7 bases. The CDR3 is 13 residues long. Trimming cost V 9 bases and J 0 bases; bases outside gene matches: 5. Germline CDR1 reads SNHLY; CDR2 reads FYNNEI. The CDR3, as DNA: TGTGCCAGTACAGGGGTCAGCTCCTACGAGCAGTACTTC. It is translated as CASTGVSSYEQYF. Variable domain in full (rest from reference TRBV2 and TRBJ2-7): EPEVTQTPSHQVTQMGQEVILRCVPISNHLYFYWYRQILGQKVEFLVSFYNNEISEKSEIFDDQFSVERPDGSNFTLKIRSTKLEDSAMYFCASTGVSSYEQYFGPGTRLTVT.

The CDR3 sequence: CAGQGPNEQFF. CDR3 coding DNA: TGTGCGGGACAGGGACCGAATGAGCAGTTCTTC. The chain has TRBV6-5 and TRBJ2-1, with 9 bases fitting TRBD1. Germline V gene sequence: CDR1 MNHEY, CDR2 SVGAGI. This CDR3 spans 11 amino acids.

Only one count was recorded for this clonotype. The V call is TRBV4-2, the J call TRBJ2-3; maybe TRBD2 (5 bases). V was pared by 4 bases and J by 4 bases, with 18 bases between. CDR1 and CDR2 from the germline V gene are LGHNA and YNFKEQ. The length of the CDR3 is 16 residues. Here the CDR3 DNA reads TGTGCCAGCAGCCCCCGGGGTAGCGAGGCAGCAGATACGCAGTATTTT. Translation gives CASSPRGSEAADTQYF.

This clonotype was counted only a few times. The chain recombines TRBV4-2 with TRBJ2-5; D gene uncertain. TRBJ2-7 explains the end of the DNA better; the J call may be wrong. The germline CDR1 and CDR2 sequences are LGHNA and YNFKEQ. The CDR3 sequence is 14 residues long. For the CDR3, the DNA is TGTGCCAGCAGCCAAGAACGGCTTGGAGACGAGCAGTACTTC. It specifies CASSQERLGDEQYF.

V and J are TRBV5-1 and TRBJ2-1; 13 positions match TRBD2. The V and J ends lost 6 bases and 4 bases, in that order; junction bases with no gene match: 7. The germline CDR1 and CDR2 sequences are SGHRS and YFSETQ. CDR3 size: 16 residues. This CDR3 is CASTGTSGTPYNEQFF. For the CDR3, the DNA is TGCGCCAGCACGGGGACTAGCGGGACCCCTTACAATGAGCAGTTCTTC.

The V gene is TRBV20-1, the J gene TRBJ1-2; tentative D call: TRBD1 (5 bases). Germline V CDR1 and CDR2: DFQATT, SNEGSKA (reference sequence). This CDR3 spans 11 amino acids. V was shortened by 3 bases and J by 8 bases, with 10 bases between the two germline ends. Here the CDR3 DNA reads TGCAGTGCTAGTGGTAGGGGAGGCTACACCTTC. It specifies CSASGRGGYTF.

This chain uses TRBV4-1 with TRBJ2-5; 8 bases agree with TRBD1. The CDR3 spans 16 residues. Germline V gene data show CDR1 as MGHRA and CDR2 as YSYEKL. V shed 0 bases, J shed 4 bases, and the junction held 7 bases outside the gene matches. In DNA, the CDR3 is TGCGCCAGCAGCCAAGATCCCAAACAGGGGGGAGAGACCCAGTACTTC. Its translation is CASSQDPKQGGETQYF.

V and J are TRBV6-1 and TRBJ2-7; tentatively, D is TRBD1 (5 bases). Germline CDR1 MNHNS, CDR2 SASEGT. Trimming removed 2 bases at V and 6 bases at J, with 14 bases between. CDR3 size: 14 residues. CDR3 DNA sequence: TGTGCCAGCAGTGAATTTAGGGGCGGAAGCGAGCAGTACTTC. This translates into CASSEFRGGSEQYF.

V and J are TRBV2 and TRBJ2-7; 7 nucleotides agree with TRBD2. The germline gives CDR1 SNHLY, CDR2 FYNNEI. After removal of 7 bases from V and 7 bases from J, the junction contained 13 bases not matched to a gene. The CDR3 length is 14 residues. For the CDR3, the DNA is TGTGCCAGCACTCCCCAAGCGGGGTTAGGAGAGCAGTACTTC. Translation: CASTPQAGLGEQYF.

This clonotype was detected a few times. CDR3 nucleotide sequence: TGTGCCAGCACCAACGGGAGACAGCACTTTGACTATGGCTACACCTTC. Translation: CASTNGRQHFDYGYTF. This chain links TRBV12-3 or TRBV12-4 with TRBJ1-2; possible D gene TRBD1, 5 bases. V lost 7 bases to trimming and J lost 3 bases, with 21 bases between them. This CDR3 comprises 16 residues.

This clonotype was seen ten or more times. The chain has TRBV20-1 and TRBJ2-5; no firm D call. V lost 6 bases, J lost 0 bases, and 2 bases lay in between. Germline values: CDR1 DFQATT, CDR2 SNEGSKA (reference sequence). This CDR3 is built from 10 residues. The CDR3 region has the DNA TGCAGTGCCAACCAAGAGACCCAGTACTTC. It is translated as CSANQETQYF.